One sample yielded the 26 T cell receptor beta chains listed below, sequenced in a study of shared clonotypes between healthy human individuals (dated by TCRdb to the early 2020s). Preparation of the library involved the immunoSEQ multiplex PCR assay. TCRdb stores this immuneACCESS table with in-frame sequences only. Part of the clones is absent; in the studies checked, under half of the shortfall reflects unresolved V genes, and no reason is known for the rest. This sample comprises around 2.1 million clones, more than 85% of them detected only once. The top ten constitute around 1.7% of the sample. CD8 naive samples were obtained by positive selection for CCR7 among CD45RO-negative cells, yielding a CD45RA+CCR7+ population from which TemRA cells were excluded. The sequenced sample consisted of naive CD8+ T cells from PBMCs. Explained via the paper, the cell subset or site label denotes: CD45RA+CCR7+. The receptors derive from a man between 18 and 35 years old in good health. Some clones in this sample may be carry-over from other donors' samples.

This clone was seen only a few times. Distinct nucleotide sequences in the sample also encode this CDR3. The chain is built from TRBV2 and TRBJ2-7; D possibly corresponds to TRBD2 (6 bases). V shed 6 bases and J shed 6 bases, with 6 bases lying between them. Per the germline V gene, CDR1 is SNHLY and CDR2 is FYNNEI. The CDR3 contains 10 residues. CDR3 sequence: CASRRGEQYF. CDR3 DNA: TGTGCCAGCAGGCGGGGCGAGCAGTACTTC.

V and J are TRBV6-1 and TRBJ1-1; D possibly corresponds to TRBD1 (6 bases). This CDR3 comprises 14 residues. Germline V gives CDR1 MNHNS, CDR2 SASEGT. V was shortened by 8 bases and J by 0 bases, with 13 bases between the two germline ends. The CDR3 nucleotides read TGTGCCAGCGGGGGGACACCGATGAACACTGAAGCTTTCTTT. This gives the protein CASGGTPMNTEAFF.

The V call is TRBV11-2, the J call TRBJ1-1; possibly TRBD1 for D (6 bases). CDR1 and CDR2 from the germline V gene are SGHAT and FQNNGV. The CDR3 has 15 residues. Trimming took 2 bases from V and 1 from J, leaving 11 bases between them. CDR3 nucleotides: TGTGCCAGCAGCTTATACAGGGTGGAGAACACTGAAGCTTTCTTT. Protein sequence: CASSLYRVENTEAFF.

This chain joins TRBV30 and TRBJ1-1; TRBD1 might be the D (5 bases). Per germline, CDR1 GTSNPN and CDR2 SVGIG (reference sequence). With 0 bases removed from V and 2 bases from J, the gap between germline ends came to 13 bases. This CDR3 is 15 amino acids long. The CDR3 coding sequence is TGTGCCTGGAGTGTACAAGGCAGGGTCAACACTGAAGCTTTCTTT. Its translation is CAWSVQGRVNTEAFF.

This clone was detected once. CDR3 DNA: TGTGCCAGCAGCTTCCAGGGCGTCACTGAAGCTTTCTTT. This sequence encodes CASSFQGVTEAFF. The chain uses TRBV5-5 and TRBJ1-1; possible D gene TRBD1, 5 bases. The germline V gene has CDR1 SGHKS and CDR2 YYEKEE (reference sequence). The CDR3 consists of 13 residues. Trimming shortened V by 2 bases and J by 4 bases, and 9 bases separated the two germline ends.

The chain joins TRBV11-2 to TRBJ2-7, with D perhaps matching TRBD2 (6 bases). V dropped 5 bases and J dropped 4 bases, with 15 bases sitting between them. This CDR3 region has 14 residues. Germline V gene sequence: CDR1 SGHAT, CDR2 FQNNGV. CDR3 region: CASSPSGGVYEQYF. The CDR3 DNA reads TGTGCCAGCAGCCCCTCAGGAGGGGTTTACGAGCAGTACTTC.

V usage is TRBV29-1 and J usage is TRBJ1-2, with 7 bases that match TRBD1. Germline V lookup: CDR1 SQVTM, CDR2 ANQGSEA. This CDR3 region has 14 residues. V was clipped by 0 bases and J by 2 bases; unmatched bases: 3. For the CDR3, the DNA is TGCAGCGTTGAAGATAGGGACAGAAACTATGGCTACACCTTC. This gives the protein CSVEDRDRNYGYTF.

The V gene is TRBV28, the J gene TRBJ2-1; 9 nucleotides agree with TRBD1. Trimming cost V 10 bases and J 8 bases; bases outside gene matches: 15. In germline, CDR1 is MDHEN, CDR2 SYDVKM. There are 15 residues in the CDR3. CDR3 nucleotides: TGTGCCACCTTCCCGGACAGGGGCAGACTGGATGAGCAGTTCTTC. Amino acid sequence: CATFPDRGRLDEQFF. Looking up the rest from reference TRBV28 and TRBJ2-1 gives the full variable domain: DVKVTQSSRYLVKRTGEKVFLECVQDMDHENMFWYRQDPGLGLRLIYFSYDVKMKEKGDIPEGYSVSREKKERFSLILESASTNQTSMYLCATFPDRGRLDEQFFGPGTRLTVL.

The DNA of the CDR3 is TGTGCCAGCTCACCCCCATCAGGGGGGAGCACAGATACGCAGTATTTT. Its translation is CASSPPSGGSTDTQYF. The V gene is TRBV18, the J gene TRBJ2-3; weak D call: TRBD1 (7 bases). Germline V gene data show CDR1 as KGHSH and CDR2 as LQKENI. Trimming removed 3 bases at V and 0 bases at J, with 13 bases between. The CDR3 sequence is 16 residues long.

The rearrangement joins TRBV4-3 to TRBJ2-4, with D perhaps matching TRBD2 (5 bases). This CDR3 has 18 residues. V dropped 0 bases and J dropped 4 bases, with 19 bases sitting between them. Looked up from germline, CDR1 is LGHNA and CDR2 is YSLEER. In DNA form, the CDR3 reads TGCGCCAGCAGCCAAGAGGTGGGCCGGGCAGAGGGAAAAAACATTCAGTACTTC. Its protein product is CASSQEVGRAEGKNIQYF.

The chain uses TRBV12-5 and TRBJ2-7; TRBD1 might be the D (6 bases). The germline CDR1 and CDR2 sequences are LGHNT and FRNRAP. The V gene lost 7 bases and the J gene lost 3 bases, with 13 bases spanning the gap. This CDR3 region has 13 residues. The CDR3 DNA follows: TGTGCTAGTGCTCCGGACAGTCACTACGAGCAGTACTTC. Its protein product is CASAPDSHYEQYF.

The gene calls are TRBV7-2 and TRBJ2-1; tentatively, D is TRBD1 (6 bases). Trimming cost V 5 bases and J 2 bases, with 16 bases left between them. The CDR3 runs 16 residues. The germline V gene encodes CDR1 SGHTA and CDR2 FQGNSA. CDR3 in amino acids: CASSPGVQAPYNEQFF. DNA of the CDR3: TGTGCCAGCAGCCCAGGGGTACAGGCCCCCTACAATGAGCAGTTCTTC.

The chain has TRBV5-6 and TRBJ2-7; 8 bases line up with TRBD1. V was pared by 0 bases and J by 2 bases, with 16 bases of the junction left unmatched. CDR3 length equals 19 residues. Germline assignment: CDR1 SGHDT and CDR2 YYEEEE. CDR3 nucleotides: TGTGCCAGCAGCTTGGAGGACAGGGTCGGCGTTTTGGCTACCTACGAGCAGTACTTC. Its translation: CASSLEDRVGVLATYEQYF.

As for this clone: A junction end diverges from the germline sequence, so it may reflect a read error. The CDR3 protein is CATSFQGGNEQFF. In DNA form, the CDR3 reads TGTGCCACCAGTTTCCAGGGGGGTAATGAGCAGTTCTTC. The rearrangement uses TRBV28 and TRBJ2-1, with D possibly TRBD1 on 7 matching bases. The CDR3 has 13 residues. The germline CDR1 and CDR2 sequences are MDHEN and SYDVKM.

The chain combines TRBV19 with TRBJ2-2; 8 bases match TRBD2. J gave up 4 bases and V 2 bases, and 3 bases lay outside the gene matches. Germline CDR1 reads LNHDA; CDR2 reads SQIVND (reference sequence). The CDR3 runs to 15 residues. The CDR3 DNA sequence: TGTGCCAGTAGTATAAGCGGGAGCCCCACCGGGGAGCTGTTTTTT. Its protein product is CASSISGSPTGELFF.

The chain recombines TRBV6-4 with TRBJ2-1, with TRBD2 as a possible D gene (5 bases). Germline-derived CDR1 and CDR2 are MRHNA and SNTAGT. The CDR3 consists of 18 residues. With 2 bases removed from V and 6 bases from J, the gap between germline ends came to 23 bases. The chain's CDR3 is CASSDPPWGATFGNEQFF. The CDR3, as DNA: TGTGCCAGCAGTGACCCTCCGTGGGGAGCGACCTTCGGCAATGAGCAGTTCTTC.

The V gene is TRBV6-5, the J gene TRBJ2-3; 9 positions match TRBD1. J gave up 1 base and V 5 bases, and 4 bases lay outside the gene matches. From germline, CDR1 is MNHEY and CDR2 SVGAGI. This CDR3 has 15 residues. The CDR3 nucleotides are TGTGCCAGCAGTATAAACAGGGGGCGCACAGATACGCAGTATTTT. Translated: CASSINRGRTDTQYF.

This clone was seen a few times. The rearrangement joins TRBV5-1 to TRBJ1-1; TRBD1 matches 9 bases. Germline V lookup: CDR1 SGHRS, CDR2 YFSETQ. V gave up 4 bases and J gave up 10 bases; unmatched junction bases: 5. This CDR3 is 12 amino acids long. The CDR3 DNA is TGCGCCAGCAGCCCGACAGGGGGGAGAGCTTTCTTT. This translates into CASSPTGGRAFF.

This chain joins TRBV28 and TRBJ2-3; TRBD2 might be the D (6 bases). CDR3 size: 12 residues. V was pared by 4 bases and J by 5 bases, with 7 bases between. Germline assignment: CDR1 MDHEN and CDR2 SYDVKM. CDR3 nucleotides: TGTGCCAGCAGTTCGACTAGAGATACGCAGTATTTT. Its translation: CASSSTRDTQYF.

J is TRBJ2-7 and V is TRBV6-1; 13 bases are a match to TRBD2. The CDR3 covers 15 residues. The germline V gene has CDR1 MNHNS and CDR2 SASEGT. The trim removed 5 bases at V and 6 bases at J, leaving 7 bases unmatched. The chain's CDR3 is CASSPWTSGSGEQYF. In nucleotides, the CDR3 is TGTGCCAGCAGTCCCTGGACTAGCGGGAGCGGCGAGCAGTACTTC.

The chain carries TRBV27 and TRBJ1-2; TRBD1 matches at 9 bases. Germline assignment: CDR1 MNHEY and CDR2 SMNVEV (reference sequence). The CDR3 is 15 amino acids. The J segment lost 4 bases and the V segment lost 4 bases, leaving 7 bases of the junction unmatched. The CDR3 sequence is CASSSLLGQGYGYTF. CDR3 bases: TGTGCCAGCAGTTCACTTCTGGGACAGGGCTATGGCTACACCTTC.

CDR3 residues: CATSRGRVLSYNEQFF. CDR3 coding DNA: TGTGCCACCAGCAGAGGAAGGGTCCTATCCTACAATGAGCAGTTCTTC. The chain is built from TRBV15 and TRBJ2-1; no clear D. Germline V gene sequence: CDR1 LNHNV, CDR2 YYDKDF (reference sequence). CDR3 size: 16 residues. Trimming shortened V by 1 base and J by 1 base, and 11 bases separated the two germline ends.

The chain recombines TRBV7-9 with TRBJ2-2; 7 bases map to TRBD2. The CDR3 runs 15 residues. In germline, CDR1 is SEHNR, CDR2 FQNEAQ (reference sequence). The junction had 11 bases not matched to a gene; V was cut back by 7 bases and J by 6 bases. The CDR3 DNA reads TGTGCCAGCACCCTTTCAACGGCGGGAGCCGGGGAGCTGTTTTTT. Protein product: CASTLSTAGAGELFF.

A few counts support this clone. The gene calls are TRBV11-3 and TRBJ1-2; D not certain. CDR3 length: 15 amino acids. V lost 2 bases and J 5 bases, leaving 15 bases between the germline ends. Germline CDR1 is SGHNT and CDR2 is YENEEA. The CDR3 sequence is CASSLRSRLSYGYTF. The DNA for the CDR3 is TGTGCCAGCAGCTTACGATCCAGGCTTTCGTATGGCTACACCTTC.

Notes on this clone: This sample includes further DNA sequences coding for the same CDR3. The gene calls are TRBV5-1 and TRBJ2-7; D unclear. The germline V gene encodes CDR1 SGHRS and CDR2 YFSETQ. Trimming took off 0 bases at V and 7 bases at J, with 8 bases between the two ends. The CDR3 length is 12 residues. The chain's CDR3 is CASSLALGEQYF. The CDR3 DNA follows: TGCGCCAGCAGCTTGGCCCTGGGGGAGCAGTACTTC.

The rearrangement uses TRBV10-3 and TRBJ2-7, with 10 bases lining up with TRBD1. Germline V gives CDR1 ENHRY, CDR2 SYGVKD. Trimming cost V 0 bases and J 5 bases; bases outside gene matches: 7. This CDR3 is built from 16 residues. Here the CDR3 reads CAISESRGTGEDEQYF. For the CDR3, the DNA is TGTGCCATCAGTGAGTCGAGAGGGACAGGGGAAGACGAGCAGTACTTC.